Sequencing of this TCR beta chain was carried out in a study of OX40 agonist ivuxolimab in advanced cancers. Study results and limitations: CD4+ and CD8+ blood T cells expanded clonally by week 6 at 0.1 to 3.0 mg/kg. CD8+ T cells (on average) carried more expanded clones than CD4+ T cells.

This clone was detected once. What it binds is not known. CDR3 length: 15 residues. Trimming at V came to 4 bases and at J to 10 bases, leaving 10 bases not matched to a gene. The germline V gene has CDR1 SGHTA and CDR2 FQGTGA. If patients had autoimmune disease history or systemic immunosuppression, they were excluded. Some clones are missing from TCRdb's copy, which holds only in-frame ones; the method was immunoSEQ multiplex PCR. The table shows tens of thousands of clones, with around 84% occurring only once. This receptor was identified in an adult with an advanced solid tumor such as melanoma, head and neck, liver or kidney cancer. Sequenced material: CD4+ or CD8+ T cells sorted from blood, taken in a trial of the OX40 agonist ivuxolimab. This chain connects TRBV7-3 to TRBJ2-2; 9 positions match TRBD2. As DNA, the CDR3 is TGTGCCAGCAGCTCCTTTAGCGGGGGCCTCCCGGAGCTGTTTTTT. Its protein product is CASSSFSGGLPELFF.